Described below is a single T cell receptor (beta chain) sequence and its context. These data are taken from a study of T cell responses to AZD1222 COVID-19 vaccine. Only in-frame clones appear in the TCRdb table, and some are missing; sequencing was by immunoSEQ multiplex PCR. The table has approximately 220,000 clones, about 92% seen once; the top ten hold around 1%. The CDR3 consists of 14 residues. The V and J ends lost 0 bases and 5 bases respectively, with 8 bases between them. Germline CDR1 SEHNR, CDR2 FQNEAQ (reference sequence). The sequencing here drew on peripheral blood, taken on day 0 of MenACWY control vaccination. The sequence was obtained from an adult in good health. The chain couples TRBV7-9 to TRBJ1-3; D is uncertain. This CDR3 is CASSLAAERNTIYF. The CDR3 DNA follows: TGTGCCAGCAGCTTAGCGGCAGAAAGAAACACCATATATTTT.